This T cell receptor (beta chain) originates from a study of shared clonotypes between healthy human individuals. Background on the study: Serving as donors were a couple of women and three men, whose ages spanned 18 to 49. The study, taken as a whole, reports: Rarefaction showed sorted-subset sequencing was incomplete despite large depth. In four donors, around 5% of naive CD4 clonotypes appeared in common. Investigators expected sequencing depth to affect clonotype sharing among donors.

With 6 bases removed from V and 5 bases from J, the gap between germline ends came to 10 bases. This CDR3 is built from 12 residues. Germline V gene lookup returns CDR1 MDHEN and CDR2 SYDVKM. The naive CD8 fraction comprised CD45RO-negative cells positively selected for CCR7 and excluded terminally differentiated effector memory CD45RA+ cells. This clone has more than one count but fewer than ten. The antigen remains unidentified. Clones were sequenced by immunoSEQ multiplex PCR, and TCRdb holds only the in-frame ones, with some missing. The sample has hundreds of thousands of clones, around 96% seen once.

The genes are TRBV28 and TRBJ1-1, with D perhaps matching TRBD1 (6 bases). Sequences were obtained from naive CD8+ T cells sorted from blood. This receptor was identified in a man aged 30 to 39 in good health. This chain's CDR3 is CASRRDITEAFF. The CDR3 coding sequence is TGTGCCAGCAGACGGGACATAACTGAAGCTTTCTTT.